This TCR beta chain appears in the sequencing data of a study of cytomegalovirus exposure and HLA in healthy donors. Germline V gene lookup returns CDR1 LNHDA and CDR2 SQIVND (reference sequence). Deletions cut 5 bases from V and 8 bases from J, with 13 bases between. The CDR3 has 14 residues. The PCR was carried out with 60 Vbeta primers and 13 Jbeta primers. The assay was immunoSEQ multiplex PCR, and TCRdb's table has in-frame clones only and misses some. The sample records approximately 130,000 clones, nearly 80% being singletons. The J gene is TRBJ1-6, the V gene TRBV19; D gene uncertain. Specimen: PBMCs. The sequence came from a male donor in good health and CMV-seronegative. CDR3 residues: CASSLTRGHSPLHF. The CDR3 DNA is TGTGCCAGTAGTTTGACCCGGGGTCATTCACCCCTCCACTTT. Full variable domain (remainder filled in from reference TRBV19 and TRBJ1-6): DGGITQSPKYLFRKEGQNVTLSCEQNLNHDAMYWYRQDPGQGLRLIYYSQIVNDFQKGDIAEGYSVSREKKESFPLTVTSAQKNPTAFYLCASSLTRGHSPLHFGNGTRLTVT.